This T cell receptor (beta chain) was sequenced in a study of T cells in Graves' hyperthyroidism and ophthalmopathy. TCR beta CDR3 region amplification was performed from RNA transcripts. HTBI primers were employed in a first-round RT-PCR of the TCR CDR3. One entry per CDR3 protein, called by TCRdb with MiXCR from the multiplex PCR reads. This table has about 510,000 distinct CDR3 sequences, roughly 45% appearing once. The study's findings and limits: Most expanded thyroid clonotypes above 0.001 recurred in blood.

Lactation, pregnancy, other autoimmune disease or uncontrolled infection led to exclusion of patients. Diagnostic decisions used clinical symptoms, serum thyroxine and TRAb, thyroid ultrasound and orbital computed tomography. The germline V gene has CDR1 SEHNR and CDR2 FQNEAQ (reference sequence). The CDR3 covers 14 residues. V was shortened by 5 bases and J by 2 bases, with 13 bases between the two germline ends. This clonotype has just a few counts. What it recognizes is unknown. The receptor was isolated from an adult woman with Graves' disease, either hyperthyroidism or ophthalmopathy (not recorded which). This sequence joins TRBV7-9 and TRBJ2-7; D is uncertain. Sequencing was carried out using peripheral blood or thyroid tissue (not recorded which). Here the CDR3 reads CASSQSGHPYEQYF. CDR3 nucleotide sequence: TGTGCCAGCAGCCAATCCGGCCATCCCTACGAGCAGTACTTC.